The T cell receptor beta chain under discussion was sequenced for a study of cytomegalovirus exposure and HLA in healthy donors (dated by TCRdb to the late 2010s). Broadly, across the study: In an earlier analysis of several hundred of the donors, under 300 Gb of sequence data and 117 million unique TCR beta sequences from 150 million to 200 million T cells were reported. Roughly 310 gigabases of sequencing data and tens of millions of unique TCR sequences were included in an early release covering 500 to 750 HLA-typed donors. Of the roughly 400 genotyped donors, 75% to 85% were placed in the genetic ancestry cluster associated with self-reported Caucasian donors. The study aimed to test whether cataloging public T cell receptors could reveal signatures of past pathogen exposure. Using immunosequencing, the study profiled T cell repertoires from 500 to 800 subjects and related those repertoires to cytomegalovirus serostatus. Besides the first cohort of roughly 700 subjects, a separate validation cohort made up of 120 different subjects was used. To predict cytomegalovirus infection status, the study brought together high-throughput TCR immunosequencing, statistical association of individual TCRs with disease status, and machine learning. A later analysis re-examined previously published TCR beta repertoires from roughly 720 donors and added high-resolution HLA genotyping to investigate patterns of TCR occurrence. The later analysis used no new phenotypic data to find candidate immune exposures, relying instead on TCR beta sequences and their occurrence across donors. To decide whether each TCR beta V gene segment behaved as functional or pseudogenic, an earlier analysis of nearly 600 of the donors relied on high-throughput TCR beta sequencing. Donor age, sex, ethnicity and CMV serostatus were compiled alongside the repertoire data. A later genetic analysis used genome-wide SNP genotypes for about 65% of the roughly 700 donors, treating that subset as a discovery cohort. Every repertoire in the discovery cohort had been generated on one and the same sequencing platform. Both class I and class II loci were covered by HLA typing, at four-digit resolution. The number of typed donors differed by locus: about 629-630 for A, B, C, DRB1 and DQB1; some 500 for DQA1; approximately 610 for DPA1; and about 450 for DPB1. Several DR-DQ haplotypes were treated as single units for association and clustering because of strong linkage in the cohort. Across some 400 genotyped donors of the cohort, an average of about 200,000 unique TCR beta nucleotide sequences per donor were sequenced, and approximately 17% of those sequences were non-productive. Overall study results and their limits: Across donors, most TCR sequences were observed very rarely, whereas some public TCRs were present in many individuals. Because some donors lacked HLA typing at each locus, the association tests relied only on the typed subset. A few of the identified cytomegalovirus-associated TCR beta chains were confirmed in vitro to be specific for cytomegalovirus antigens. Several of the top co-occurrence clusters appeared to be linked to parvovirus B19, influenza, CMV and Epstein-Barr virus, according to a later analysis. In a later analysis, HLA-associated TCR beta chains showed more clonal expansion and lower generation probabilities than non-associated chains that were equally common. Correlated functional status among segregating V segments might reflect linkage disequilibrium, but an unknown experimental factor could not be ruled out. Because counts were too low, roughly 16 rarely observed V segments, including chromosome 9 orphons, were excluded from the earlier analysis of fewer than 650 of the donors. Sequencing depth was assumed to be roughly uniform across donors in the presence/absence analyses, though that assumption may not hold. V-gene and J-gene trimming of TCR beta chains was associated with a missense DCLRE1C variant in a later genetic analysis, and the association was replicated in an independent cohort. The sequencing pipeline was judged likely to have produced a cluster of highly shared sequence variants as a technical artifact. At a false discovery rate of 0.05, a later analysis linked under 20,000 TCR beta sequences to specific HLA alleles. In both the original and validation cohorts, the classifier was reported to diagnose cytomegalovirus status with high specificity and sensitivity. Some IMGT-functional V segments, including TRBV6-2 and TRBV6-3, could not be told apart with the 87-base-pair reads, so those segments were excluded. A later genetic analysis reported fewer N-insertions in productive TCRs among donors in an Asian-associated ancestry cluster than the approximately 670-donor mean. In the study, approximately 160 TCR beta chains were listed as associated with cytomegalovirus. CMV serostatus was the only immune exposure information available for the cohort. Strong co-occurrence of HLA alleles, especially DR and DQ, made assigning TCR associations to individual alleles difficult. According to a later analysis, TCR association rates differed among HLA loci, with DRB1 alleles showing the most associated TCRs and HLA-C alleles showing the fewest. In an earlier analysis of 500 to 650 of the donors, most TCR beta V segments appeared in productive rearrangements about 90% or about 30% of the time, broadly matching IMGT annotations. A further reported finding was that TCR beta sequences accurately predicted the HLA-A and HLA-B alleles for most subjects in the first cohort. Only TCR beta chains were sequenced in this cohort, and the absence of alpha or paired-chain data limited detectable features. A later analysis found that most CMV-associated TCR beta chains appeared HLA-restricted, with HLA associations seemingly driven largely by CMV exposure. The authors suggested that the approach could potentially be extended to other disease states and immunological phenotypes.

Note on this clone: It has no known antigen specificity. The input lacks base qualities; no much larger clone sits a single base away.

The library was built by means of the immunoSEQ multiplex PCR assay. For the multiplex PCR, a mixture combining 60 forward primers for TCR Vbeta segments and 13 reverse primers for TCR Jbeta segments was used. A multiplex PCR assay on genomic DNA amplified the CDR3 region of rearranged TCR beta genes. Amplified TCR beta libraries were sequenced as 87-base-pair reads on the Illumina HiSeq System. On the study's bioinformatics: A later analysis counted about 80 million unique TCR beta chains across the 690 or so repertoires, and roughly 10 million of these chains were shared by at least two donors. To remove PCR and sequencing errors, raw reads were error-corrected and collapsed into unique sequences using a nearest-neighbor algorithm that merged closely related sequences. Alignment of CDR3 sequences to IMGT reference sequences was used to assign V, D and J gene segments. For a sequence to be retained, a match of at least six nucleotides to both a V gene segment and a J gene segment was required. A rearrangement counted as productive if the CDR3 had no stop codons and remained in frame with V and J, and every other rearrangement counted as non-productive. CDR3 was defined by IMGT convention, running from the second conserved V-encoded cysteine to the conserved J-encoded phenylalanine. In an earlier analysis of more than 550 of the donors, sequences lacking an unambiguous match to a single V gene segment were excluded. In an earlier analysis of roughly 500 of the donors, V segments were called functional above 56.7% productive rearrangements and were called segregating when the between-donor standard deviation exceeded 5%. To diagnose cytomegalovirus status from the catalog of TCR beta chain sequences, a statistical classification framework was built. V and J gene assignment, in a later analysis, came from comparing TCR nucleotide sequences with IMGT/GENE-DB human TR gene sequences. Using the TCRdist pipeline, a later analysis assigned CDR3 sequences along with most-parsimonious VDJ recombination scenarios. In a later analysis, each TCR beta chain was defined by its CDR3 amino acid sequence together with its V-gene family, and reads without a unique V-gene family were excluded. To address suspected cross-contamination and a sequencing artifact, a later analysis removed around 590 highly shared, low-generation-probability nucleotide sequences. In a later analysis, a clonal expansion index was calculated for each public chain from normalized within-repertoire ranks of inferred template counts. A later analysis computed generation probabilities with a VDJ recombination model fitted to out-of-frame rearrangements, and checked the results against IGoR. Hypergeometric tests were used in a later analysis to score TCR-TCR, TCR-HLA and TCR-CMV co-occurrence, with a repertoire-size bias correction applied to the TCR pairs. In a later analysis, false discovery rates were estimated by permuting HLA or CMV assignments 20 times. In a later analysis, co-occurring TCRs were grouped using DBSCAN, with TCRdist sequence similarity added in when clustering inside HLA-allele-positive subsets. Repertoires with fewer than 30,000 or more than 120,000 public chains, plus five repertoires with anomalous nucleotide sharing, were excluded from co-occurrence clustering. TCRdb carries this immuneACCESS record with in-frame sequences only. Its versions omit some clonotypes, under half of them owing to an unresolved V gene in the studies checked, with the rest unexplained. For V, J and clone size, that table is used; D and trimming come from the DNA. The sample table lists about 160,000 clones, around three quarters of them with a count of one. The ten largest make up about 3.8% of the sample.

The cohort comprised around 700 healthy bone marrow donors. At the time of sampling, all cohort members were nominally healthy, though unrecorded immune exposures were likely present. The donor tested CMV seropositive, placing the donor among the 289 seropositive members of the cohort. Every donor gave a peripheral blood sample, and the peripheral blood mononuclear cells from that sample were used for TCR beta sequencing. The Qiagen DNeasy Blood Extraction Kit was used to extract genomic DNA from the blood cell samples. The CDR3 runs 15 residues from the cysteine to the phenylalanine. Just CDR3 DNA is preserved here, 45 bases in frame from base 1. The germline V gene supplies CDR1 SGHAT and CDR2 FQNNGV. The trim is 4 bases for V and 3 bases for J, with a gap of 14 bases between the germline ends.

The chain is encoded by TRBV11-2 joined to TRBJ2-3; TRBD2 is a possible D gene, resting on 7 matching bases. The sequenced material came from PBMCs. The clonotype comes from a man in his thirties or forties in good health and CMV-seropositive. The CDR3 reads CASSSWGGRTDTQYF. At the DNA level, the sequence is TGTGCCAGCAGCTCGTGGGGGGGGCGGACAGATACGCAGTATTTT.